The clone carrying this TCR beta chain was detected a few times. Germline CDR1 reads MNHNS; CDR2 reads SASEGT. The ends were cut back, 7 bases at V and 4 bases at J, with 7 bases in the middle. There are 12 residues in the CDR3. The data derive from a study of patients and donors after allogeneic stem cell transplantation. TCRdb used MiXCR to reprocess the RT-PCR reads, holding one entry per CDR3 protein. The sample contains about 160,000 distinct CDR3 sequences, about 30% of which appear only once. This TCR was recovered from a human donor who was either an allogeneic HSCT recipient or a stem cell or donor lymphocyte infusion donor (not recorded which). It is not recorded whose cells these are; they may come from a transplant donor. The sequenced sample consisted of blood, either unsorted or a sorted T cell fraction (not recorded which). This chain connects TRBV6-1 to TRBJ1-4; D is perhaps TRBD1 (5 bases). The CDR3 DNA reads as TGTGCCAGCACAGGGTTTAATGAAAAACTGTTTTTT. As protein: CASTGFNEKLFF.